In this sample, the clone carrying this TCR beta chain turned up a few times. Its antigen is still unknown. V was trimmed by 1 base and J by 3 bases, leaving 7 bases between them. This CDR3 is built from 12 residues. CDR1 DFQATT and CDR2 SNEGSKA come from the germline V gene (reference sequence). This entry belongs to a study of early T cells in non-severe SARS-CoV-2 infection. On the study more broadly: Investigators sequenced bulk RNA drawn from unsorted whole blood, and chains remained unpaired.

Study-wide findings and caveats: In VDJdb matching, anti-spike CD8 responses were favored while private and CD4 specificities went missing.

Individual cDNA molecules were tagged with unique molecular identifiers, the study reported. Each CDR3 protein gets one entry after TCRdb re-called the 5' RACE reads with MiXCR. The sample gives tens of thousands of distinct CDR3 sequences, 5.5% of which show up once; 4% to 4.5% is in the top ten. This sequence originates from an adult who was a healthcare worker with PCR-confirmed SARS-CoV-2 infection or an uninfected control (not recorded which). The genes are TRBV20-1 and TRBJ2-7; the D gene is possibly TRBD1 (5 bases). The source was whole blood, collected at baseline. This chain's CDR3 is CSARGQNYEQYF. The CDR3 DNA sequence: TGCAGTGCTAGAGGACAGAACTACGAGCAGTACTTC.